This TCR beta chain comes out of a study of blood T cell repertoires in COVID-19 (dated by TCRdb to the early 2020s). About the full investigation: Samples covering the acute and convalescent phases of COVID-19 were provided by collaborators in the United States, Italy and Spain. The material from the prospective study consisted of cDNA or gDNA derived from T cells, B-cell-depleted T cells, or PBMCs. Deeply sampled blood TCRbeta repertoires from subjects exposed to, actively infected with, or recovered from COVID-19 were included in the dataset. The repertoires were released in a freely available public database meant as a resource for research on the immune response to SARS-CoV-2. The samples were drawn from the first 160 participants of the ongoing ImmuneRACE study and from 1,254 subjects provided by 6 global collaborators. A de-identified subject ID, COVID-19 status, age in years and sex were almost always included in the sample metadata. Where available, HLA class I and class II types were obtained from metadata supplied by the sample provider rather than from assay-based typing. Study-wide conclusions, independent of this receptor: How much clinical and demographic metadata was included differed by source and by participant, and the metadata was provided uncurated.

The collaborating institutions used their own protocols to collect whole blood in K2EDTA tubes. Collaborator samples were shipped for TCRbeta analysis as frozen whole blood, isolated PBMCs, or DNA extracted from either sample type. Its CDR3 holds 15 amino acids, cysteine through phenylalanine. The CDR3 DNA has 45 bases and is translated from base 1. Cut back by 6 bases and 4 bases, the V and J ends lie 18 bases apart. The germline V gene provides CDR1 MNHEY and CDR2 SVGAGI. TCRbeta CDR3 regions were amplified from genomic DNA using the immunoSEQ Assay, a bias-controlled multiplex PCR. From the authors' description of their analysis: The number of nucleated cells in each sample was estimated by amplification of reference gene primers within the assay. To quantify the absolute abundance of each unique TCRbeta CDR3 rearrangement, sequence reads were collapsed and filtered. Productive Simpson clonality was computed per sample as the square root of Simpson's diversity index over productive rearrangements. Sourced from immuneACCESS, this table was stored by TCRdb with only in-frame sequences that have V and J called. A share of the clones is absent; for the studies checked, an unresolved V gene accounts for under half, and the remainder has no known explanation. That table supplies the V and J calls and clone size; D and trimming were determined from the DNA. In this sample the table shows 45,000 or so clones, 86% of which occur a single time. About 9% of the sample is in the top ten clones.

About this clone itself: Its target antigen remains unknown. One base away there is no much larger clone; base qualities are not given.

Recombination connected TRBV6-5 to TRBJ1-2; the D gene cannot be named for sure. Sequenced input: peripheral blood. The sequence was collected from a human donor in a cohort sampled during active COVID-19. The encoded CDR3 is CASSRGSEYSYGYTF. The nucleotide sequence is TGTGCCAGCAGCCGTGGGAGCGAGTATTCCTATGGCTACACCTTC.